The rows below give T cell receptor beta chains drawn from one sample of a study of T cells in Graves' hyperthyroidism and ophthalmopathy. TCRdb redid the calling of the multiplex PCR reads with MiXCR, one entry per CDR3 protein. The sample records 600,000 or so distinct CDR3 sequences, around 15% being singletons. The sample comprised blood. The receptor set was obtained from a woman in her fifties or sixties with Graves' ophthalmopathy. Each CDR3 is given with its conserved first and last residue. Fields, in order: D gene, clone size, CDR3 length, V gene, J gene, CDR3 protein, CDR3 DNA. A D gene is named only where the DNA matches it firmly. Not every row has a clone size; where given, it reads once, few, many or a size class.

D gene: NA
clone size: NA
CDR3 length: 15
V gene: TRBV5-1
J gene: TRBJ1-3
CDR3 protein: CASSLVSQTGNTIYF
CDR3 DNA: TGCGCCAGCAGCTTGGTGTCGCAGACTGGAAACACCATATATTTT

D gene: NA
clone size: NA
CDR3 length: 16
V gene: TRBV9
J gene: TRBJ2-1
CDR3 protein: CASSDKDESSYNEQFF
CDR3 DNA: TGTGCCAGCAGCGACAAAGATGAGAGCTCCTACAATGAGCAGTTCTTC

D gene: TRBD2
clone size: NA
CDR3 length: 16
V gene: TRBV20-1
J gene: TRBJ2-7
CDR3 protein: CSVRNPTSGRAYEQYF
CDR3 DNA: TGCAGTGTTAGAAACCCGACTAGCGGGAGAGCCTACGAGCAGTACTTC

D gene: NA
clone size: many
CDR3 length: 15
V gene: TRBV9
J gene: TRBJ2-7
CDR3 protein: CASSVDWSRVSEQYF
CDR3 DNA: TGTGCCAGCAGCGTAGATTGGTCCAGAGTATCCGAGCAGTACTTC

D gene: NA
clone size: few
CDR3 length: 10
V gene: TRBV29-1
J gene: TRBJ2-1
CDR3 protein: CSVEWNEQFF
CDR3 DNA: TGCAGCGTCGAATGGAATGAGCAGTTCTTC

D gene: TRBD1
clone size: many
CDR3 length: 16
V gene: TRBV28
J gene: TRBJ1-2
CDR3 protein: CASSFLGWTGGAGYTF
CDR3 DNA: TGTGCCAGCAGTTTTTTAGGGTGGACAGGGGGAGCTGGCTACACCTTC

D gene: NA
clone size: many
CDR3 length: 14
V gene: TRBV11-3
J gene: TRBJ2-3
CDR3 protein: CASSFSLSTDTQYF
CDR3 DNA: TGTGCCAGCAGCTTTAGCTTGAGCACAGATACGCAGTATTTT

D gene: NA
clone size: many
CDR3 length: 13
V gene: TRBV5-1
J gene: TRBJ1-2
CDR3 protein: CASSLSADYGYTF
CDR3 DNA: TGCGCCAGCAGCTTGTCGGCGGACTATGGCTACACCTTC

D gene: TRBD2
clone size: NA
CDR3 length: 17
V gene: TRBV5-1
J gene: TRBJ2-5
CDR3 protein: CASSFWTSFGAGETQYF
CDR3 DNA: TGCGCCAGCAGCTTTTGGACTAGTTTCGGGGCGGGAGAGACCCAGTACTTC

D gene: NA
clone size: many
CDR3 length: 14
V gene: TRBV28
J gene: TRBJ1-2
CDR3 protein: CASSLGGSNYGYTF
CDR3 DNA: TGTGCCAGCAGTTTGGGCGGATCTAACTATGGCTACACCTTC

D gene: TRBD1
clone size: NA
CDR3 length: 19
V gene: TRBV6-5
J gene: TRBJ1-5
CDR3 protein: CASSYMAAGGWRGNRPQHF
CDR3 DNA: TGTGCCAGCAGTTATATGGCGGCAGGGGGATGGCGGGGCAATCGGCCCCAGCATTTT

D gene: NA
clone size: many
CDR3 length: 15
V gene: TRBV30
J gene: TRBJ2-1
CDR3 protein: CAWSLDSGHYNEQFF
CDR3 DNA: TGTGCCTGGAGCCTGGACTCGGGCCATTACAATGAGCAGTTCTTC

D gene: NA
clone size: many
CDR3 length: 12
V gene: TRBV30
J gene: TRBJ1-1
CDR3 protein: CAWSPDLTEAFF
CDR3 DNA: TGTGCCTGGAGCCCGGACCTCACTGAAGCTTTCTTT

D gene: NA
clone size: many
CDR3 length: 14
V gene: TRBV28
J gene: TRBJ2-7
CDR3 protein: CASSSRSFSYEQYF
CDR3 DNA: TGTGCCAGCAGTAGCCGGTCGTTCTCCTACGAGCAGTACTTC

D gene: NA
clone size: many
CDR3 length: 17
V gene: TRBV7-6
J gene: TRBJ2-1
CDR3 protein: CASSFGGSGRVNNEQFF
CDR3 DNA: TGTGCCAGCAGCTTCGGAGGGTCGGGGCGGGTCAACAATGAGCAGTTCTTC

D gene: TRBD2
clone size: many
CDR3 length: 14
V gene: TRBV6-2/TRBV6-3
J gene: TRBJ2-5
CDR3 protein: CASSRLSGSETQYF
CDR3 DNA: TGTGCCAGCAGTCGGCTTAGCGGGTCGGAGACCCAGTACTTC

D gene: NA
clone size: NA
CDR3 length: 13
V gene: TRBV29-1
J gene: TRBJ1-1
CDR3 protein: CSAPGGRNTEAFF
CDR3 DNA: TGCAGCGCTCCCGGGGGGAGGAACACTGAAGCTTTCTTT

D gene: NA
clone size: few
CDR3 length: 16
V gene: TRBV7-9
J gene: TRBJ2-2
CDR3 protein: CASSSKAWTDTGELFF
CDR3 DNA: TGTGCCAGCAGCTCAAAGGCTTGGACCGACACCGGGGAGCTGTTTTTT

D gene: TRBD1
clone size: few
CDR3 length: 15
V gene: TRBV2
J gene: TRBJ2-3
CDR3 protein: CASRGDSHGTDTQYF
CDR3 DNA: TGTGCCAGCAGGGGGGACAGCCACGGCACAGATACGCAGTATTTT

D gene: NA
clone size: few
CDR3 length: 13
V gene: TRBV5-1
J gene: TRBJ2-5
CDR3 protein: CASSVEGLETQYF
CDR3 DNA: TGCGCCAGCAGTGTGGAGGGGTTAGAGACCCAGTACTTC

D gene: TRBD1
clone size: NA
CDR3 length: 16
V gene: TRBV7-3
J gene: TRBJ2-5
CDR3 protein: CASSQRGDRGQETQYF
CDR3 DNA: TGTGCCAGCAGCCAAAGGGGGGACAGGGGGCAAGAGACCCAGTACTTC

D gene: NA
clone size: many
CDR3 length: 12
V gene: TRBV7-2
J gene: TRBJ1-3
CDR3 protein: CASSAYRHTIYF
CDR3 DNA: TGTGCCAGCAGCGCGTACAGGCACACCATATATTTT